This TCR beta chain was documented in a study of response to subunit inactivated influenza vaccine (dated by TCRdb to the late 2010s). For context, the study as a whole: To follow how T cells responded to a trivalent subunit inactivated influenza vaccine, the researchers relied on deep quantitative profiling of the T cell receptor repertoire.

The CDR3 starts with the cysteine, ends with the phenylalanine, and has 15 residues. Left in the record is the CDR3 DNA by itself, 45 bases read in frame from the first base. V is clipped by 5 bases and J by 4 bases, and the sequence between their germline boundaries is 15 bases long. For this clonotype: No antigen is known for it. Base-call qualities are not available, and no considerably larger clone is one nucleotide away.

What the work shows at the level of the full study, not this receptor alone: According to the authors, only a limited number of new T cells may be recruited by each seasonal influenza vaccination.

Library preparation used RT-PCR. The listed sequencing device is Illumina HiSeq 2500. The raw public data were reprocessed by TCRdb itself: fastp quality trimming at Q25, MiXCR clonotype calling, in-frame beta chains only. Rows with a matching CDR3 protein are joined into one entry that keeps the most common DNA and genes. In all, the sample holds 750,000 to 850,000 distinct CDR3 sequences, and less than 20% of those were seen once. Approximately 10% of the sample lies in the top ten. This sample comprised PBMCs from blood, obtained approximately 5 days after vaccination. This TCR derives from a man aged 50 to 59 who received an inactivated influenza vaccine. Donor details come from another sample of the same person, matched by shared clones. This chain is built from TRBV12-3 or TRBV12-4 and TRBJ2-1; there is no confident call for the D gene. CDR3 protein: CASSPQKNGYNEQFF. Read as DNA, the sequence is TGTGCCAGCAGTCCCCAAAAGAATGGATACAATGAGCAGTTCTTC.